This T cell receptor beta chain was identified during a study of shared clonotypes between healthy human individuals. Trimming cost V 5 bases and J 3 bases; bases outside gene matches: 7. Germline CDR1 reads SEHNR; CDR2 reads FQNEAQ (reference sequence). The CDR3 is 15 residues long. Using immunoSEQ multiplex PCR, the repertoire was profiled, and TCRdb retains in-frame clones only, with some absent. The sample holds around 640,000 clones; 90% to 97% are singletons and the top ten take approximately 0.12%. CD45RO-negative, CCR7-selected cells formed the naive CD8 fraction, which excluded terminally differentiated effector memory CD45RA+ cells. Turning to this clone: Its specificity is unknown.

Overall study results and limits: Memory subsets generally showed lower estimated richness than naive subsets. Clonotype sharing levels among donors were expected to vary with sequencing depth. Non-shared clonotypes had lower generation probabilities than clonotypes shared by all four sorted-subset donors.

The receptor was isolated from a woman in her thirties in good health. Sequences were obtained from naive CD8+ T cells sorted from blood. The chain employs TRBV7-9 and TRBJ1-5, with 7 bases aligning to TRBD1. CDR3 region: CASSIDREANQPQHF. CDR3 DNA: TGTGCCAGCAGCATCGACAGGGAGGCCAATCAGCCCCAGCATTTT. Full variable domain (remainder filled in from reference TRBV7-9 and TRBJ1-5): DTGVSQNPRHKITKRGQNVTFRCDPISEHNRLYWYRQTLGQGPEFLTYFQNEAQLEKSRLLSDRFSAERPKGSFSTLEIQRTEQGDSAMYLCASSIDREANQPQHFGDGTRLSIL.